The 13 T cell receptor beta chains presented below share a single source sample, sequenced in a study of shared clonotypes between healthy human individuals. The method was immunoSEQ multiplex PCR; TCRdb's version includes in-frame clones alone and lacks a portion of them. The sample has roughly 1 million clones; roughly 70% are singletons. The sequenced material came from memory CD4+ T cells sorted from blood. Indicated subset: CD45RA-negative fraction. Receptors were obtained from a man between 18 and 35 years old in good health.

V usage is TRBV27 and J usage is TRBJ2-1; weak D call: TRBD2 (6 bases). The V end was cut by 4 bases, the J end by 6 bases, with 22 bases between. CDR1 and CDR2 (germline): MNHEY, SMNVEV (reference sequence). The CDR3 extends over 17 amino acids. This CDR3 is CASSWLNMVGGSNEQFF. CDR3 bases: TGTGCCAGCAGTTGGTTGAATATGGTGGGGGGAAGCAATGAGCAGTTCTTC.

This clone has only a few counts. In nucleotides, the CDR3 is TGTGCCACCAGCAGAGATACGACGCGGACCGGGGAGCTGTTTTTT. This sequence encodes CATSRDTTRTGELFF. V and J are TRBV15 and TRBJ2-2; no reliable D call. Germline CDR1 is LNHNV and CDR2 is YYDKDF (reference sequence). V lost 0 bases and J lost 5, with 10 bases in between. The CDR3 spans 15 residues.

This chain joins TRBV7-9 and TRBJ2-7, with D possibly being TRBD1 (5 bases). Trimming left V 8 bases short and J 2 bases short, with 13 bases between. The CDR3 contains 13 residues. Germline V gene sequence: CDR1 SEHNR, CDR2 FQNEAQ (reference sequence). The CDR3 DNA reads as TGTGCCAGCTGTTATGCAGGGACCTACGAGCAGTACTTC. Translating gives CASCYAGTYEQYF.

The J gene is TRBJ1-2, the V gene TRBV7-2; TRBD1 agrees at 8 bases. The CDR3 contains 14 residues. Germline V gives CDR1 SGHTA, CDR2 FQGNSA. V dropped 1 base and J dropped 5; count of bases not matched to a gene: 3. For the CDR3, the DNA is TGTGCCAGCAGCTTAGGACAGGGGAGATATGGCTACACCTTC. It is translated as CASSLGQGRYGYTF.

The CDR3 loop is CASRQTGGGPEAFF. In DNA, the CDR3 is TGTGCCAGCAGACAAACCGGGGGGGGGCCTGAAGCTTTCTTT. V usage is TRBV6-1 and J usage is TRBJ1-1; a weak D match, TRBD1 (6 bases). The CDR3 is made up of 14 amino acids. Between the trimmed V and J ends, which lost 6 bases and 6 bases, there was a span of 17 bases. Germline lookup yields CDR1 MNHNS and CDR2 SASEGT.

This chain joins TRBV7-9 and TRBJ1-4; 7 bases fit TRBD1. This CDR3 comprises 12 residues. Germline V gene data show CDR1 as SEHNR and CDR2 as FQNEAQ (reference sequence). The ends lost 6 bases at V and 13 bases at J; junction bases unmatched: 8. The CDR3 region is CASSHEGTALFF. In DNA form, the CDR3 reads TGTGCCAGCAGTCACGAGGGGACAGCACTGTTTTTT.

This clone showed up just a few times. The J gene is TRBJ1-2, the V gene TRBV4-1; possible D gene TRBD1, 5 bases. The length of the CDR3 is 15 residues. V was cut by 0 bases and J by 8 bases, with 16 bases left in between. Germline CDR1 MGHRA, CDR2 YSYEKL. CDR3 residues: CASSQERQGVWGYTF. The CDR3 DNA reads TGCGCCAGCAGCCAAGAACGGCAGGGCGTTTGGGGCTACACCTTC.

This chain uses TRBV30 with TRBJ1-6, with unresolved D. Trimming stripped 2 bases from V and 0 bases from J, with 14 bases between. From germline, CDR1 is GTSNPN and CDR2 SVGIG (reference sequence). The CDR3 has 17 amino acids. The CDR3 loop reads CAWSLVFGSSYNSPLHF. In nucleotides, the CDR3 is TGTGCCTGGAGTTTGGTATTTGGAAGCTCCTATAATTCACCCCTCCACTTT.

Worth noting for this clone: Since a far larger clone is one base different, this is likely a read error. Other DNA variants within this sample encode the same CDR3. J is TRBJ2-3 and V is TRBV7-9; D remains unclear. From germline, CDR1 is SEHNR and CDR2 FQNEAQ (reference sequence). The V end was cut by 5 bases, the J end by 3 bases, with 3 bases between. The CDR3 loop spans 11 amino acids. CDR3 sequence (DNA): TGTGCCAGCAGCCTTACAGATACGCAGTATTTT. Translation: CASSLTDTQYF.

The V gene is TRBV9, the J gene TRBJ2-5; D remains ambiguous. CDR1 is SGDLS and CDR2 is YYNGEE in the germline V gene. This CDR3 is 14 amino acids long. Between the trimmed V and J ends, which lost 0 bases and 5 bases, there was a span of 11 bases. CDR3 sequence: CASSVGGFGETQYF. The CDR3 region has the DNA TGTGCCAGCAGCGTAGGGGGATTCGGGGAGACCCAGTACTTC.

V and J are TRBV11-1 and TRBJ2-5; D may be TRBD1 (8 bases). Trimming stripped 3 bases from V and 7 bases from J, with 12 bases between. The CDR3 extends over 13 amino acids. The germline V gene has CDR1 SGHAT and CDR2 FQDESV (reference sequence). CDR3 sequence reads: CASSFYRGGTQYF. The DNA for the CDR3 is TGTGCCAGCAGCTTTTACAGGGGGGGGACCCAGTACTTC. Variable domain in full (rest from reference TRBV11-1 and TRBJ2-5): EAEVAQSPRYKITEKSQAVAFWCDPISGHATLYWYRQILGQGPELLVQFQDESVVDDSQLPKDRFSAERLKGVDSTLKIQPAELGDSAMYLCASSFYRGGTQYFGPGTRLLVL.

This chain links TRBV10-3 with TRBJ1-1, with D possibly TRBD1 on 6 matching bases. The CDR3 loop spans 15 amino acids. The V and J ends lost 0 bases and 1 base respectively, with 9 bases between them. CDR1 is ENHRY and CDR2 is SYGVKD in the germline V gene. The CDR3 sequence is CAISESYRANTEAFF. The CDR3 DNA is TGTGCCATCAGTGAGTCGTACAGGGCGAACACTGAAGCTTTCTTT.

This rearrangement joins TRBV19 to TRBJ2-3; 9 bases are shared with TRBD2. Germline V gene lookup returns CDR1 LNHDA and CDR2 SQIVND (reference sequence). The CDR3 sequence is 15 residues long. V shed 11 bases and J 6 bases; nucleotides not matched to a gene: 15. CDR3 DNA sequence: TGTGCCGTATCTGAGACTAGCGGACCCACCGATACGCAGTATTTT. Encoded protein: CAVSETSGPTDTQYF.